This TCR beta chain was identified in a study of human T cells and chemical hapten exposure (dated by TCRdb to the early 2020s). Broadly, across the study: For sensitization, 2% DPC in acetone was applied to a roughly 2 cm by roughly 2 cm area of upper inner arm skin. Throughout the study period of about 22 weeks, patients also received therapeutic DPC doses to the scalp every week. The patient cohort, mostly female, included alopecia areata with under or over 50% scalp involvement, alopecia totalis and alopecia universalis. Patch testing on the upper back used Finn chambers containing 0.01% DPC, with scoring done after 6 days according to International Contact Dermatitis Research Group standards. For TCR sequencing, blood came from approximately 29 alopecia patients at anywhere from one to four time points (pre-sensitization, 2, 6 and 24 weeks). The libraries were sequenced as a pool, and the TCR yield per sample differed mostly because of small variations in library volumes within the pool. Blood samples were taken from patients before sensitization (week 0) and at 2, 6 and about 24 weeks after DPC sensitization. Peripheral blood TCR repertoire changes were tracked in vivo in alopecia patients during primary and secondary sensitization to the hapten diphenylcyclopropenone (DPC). Study-wide findings and limitations: DPC sensitization did not change the number of TCRs with a frequency above 1 in 1000, and there was no evidence of changes in global repertoire structure. Expanded TCRs formed significantly more large CDR3 similarity clusters than pre-sensitization or healthy control sets, consistent with antigen-driven responses. Repeated subsampling changed both the strength of the expansion versus patch-test correlation and the threshold at which the correlation became significant. Alopecia, a presumed autoimmune disease, was present in all patients, so the immune response of the patients might differ from that of healthy individuals. Patch test score correlated positively with the number of PT1 expanded TCRs, reaching significance at thresholds 8, 16 and 32 but not at 4.

Library creation used RACE. The instrument given in TCRdb is NextSeq 500. During library preparation, unique molecular identifiers were attached to individual cDNA molecules so that TCRs could be counted quantitatively and reproducibly. Each blood RNA sample was used to sequence both TCR alpha and TCR beta chains. In the original analysis: The median number of TCRs per sample was some 100,000, ranging from roughly 20,000 to 700,000. V, J and CDR3 annotation of the TCR reads was performed with the Decombinator software suite. To make PS versus PT1 abundance plots, every sample was subsampled to the same number of TCRs (28,000). TCRs were defined as expanded if absent before sensitization and observed at least eight times at the 2-week time point. In-frame beta chains were kept once TCRdb had trimmed the public reads at Q25 with fastp and called clones with MiXCR. Rows matching on CDR3 protein sequence are summarized as one entry with the most common DNA and genes. The V and J calls were not made by the authors but by TCRdb's processing. The sample contains around 52,000 distinct CDR3 sequences, about 9.3% of them found a single time. Jointly, the top ten make up 13% of the sample.

This clonotype was recorded many times. Its antigen target is currently unknown. No base qualities exist here, and no much larger clone lies one base off it. Taken from the germline V gene, the CDR1 and CDR2 loops are SGHVS and FNYEAQ. The CDR3 covers 15 residues, taking in both the cysteine and the phenylalanine. Only CDR3 DNA remains: 45 bases, in frame from the first base. Trimmed from V: 0 bases; trimmed from J: 3 bases; junction bases lacking a gene match: 1. The time point tag for this specimen amounts to: patch test 1, 2 weeks after DPC sensitization. Sample treatment or condition, as interpreted from the label and publication: therapeutic diphenylcyclopropenone sensitization with weekly scalp DPC. Blood at each patch-test visit was drawn before the patch test was applied. Eligible patients were aged 18 to 70, diagnosed with alopecia, deemed suitable for DPC therapy, and excluded if pregnant. Unfractionated whole blood was collected in Tempus Blood RNA tubes, and total RNA was extracted from that blood.

The sequencing used whole blood, collected in connection with sensitization to the hapten diphenylcyclopropenone (DPC). The receptor was derived from a woman between 35 and 50 years old with alopecia areata. Some clones in this sample may be carry-over from other donors' samples. The chain uses TRBV7-6 and TRBJ2-3; 9 central bases correspond to TRBD2. The CDR3 region: CASSLAGLATDTQYF. The base sequence is TGTGCCAGCAGCTTAGCTGGACTAGCGACAGATACGCAGTATTTT.